This T cell receptor beta chain originates from a study of somatic mutations in cytotoxic T cells in rheumatoid arthritis. The overall study: Each patient's diagnosis was followed right away by a blood draw (approximately 28 ml EDTA), before any treatment. Selected populations of V beta antibody-stained T cells underwent flow sorting at nearly 100% purity; these encompassed V beta1+ cells subjected to TCRB sequencing.

For this clone: The antigen is not known.

Using immunoSEQ multiplex PCR, the repertoire was profiled, and TCRdb retains in-frame clones only, with some absent. The profile shows 17,000 or so clones, around 84% of them singletons. The ends were cut back, 8 bases at V and 9 bases at J, with 20 bases in the middle. The V gene's germline CDR1 is MNHEY and CDR2 SVGAGI. The length of the CDR3 is 15 residues. General study findings and limits: Compared with age-matched healthy controls, rheumatoid arthritis patients did not differ significantly in CD8+ T-cell clonality.

Researchers isolated CD4+ and CD8+ cells by positive magnetic bead selection and then checked their purity by flow cytometry. This clonotype was sampled from a woman aged 40-49 years with rheumatoid arthritis. The sample comprised CD8+ T cells sorted from blood. The chain employs TRBV6-5 and TRBJ1-6, with a weak D call TRBD1 (5 bases). CDR3 residues: CASSPGEGRISPLHF. CDR3 DNA: TGTGCCAGCTCCCCCGGGGAGGGGAGGATTTCACCCCTCCACTTT.